The 20 T cell receptor beta chains in this list originate from one sample, sequenced in a study of CD8+ T cells in alopecia areata. Once RNA had been extracted, it was reverse transcribed into cDNA to act as the sequencing template. Method: immunoSEQ multiplex PCR; TCRdb's copy keeps in-frame clones and lacks some. The sample holds about 200,000 clones, 50% to 60% seen once. Sequenced here: CD4+ T cells sorted from blood, sampled at week 0. These receptors were taken from a human donor with alopecia areata.

V and J are TRBV6-5 and TRBJ2-1; the match to TRBD2 covers 10 bases. Germline V CDR1 and CDR2: MNHEY, SVGAGI. The CDR3 is made up of 14 amino acids. The trim removed 5 bases at V and 6 bases at J, leaving 4 bases unmatched. The CDR3 coding sequence is TGTGCCAGCAGTCGTCGACTAGCGGGCAATGAGCAGTTCTTC. It yields the protein CASSRRLAGNEQFF.

The J gene is TRBJ2-7, the V gene TRBV5-4, with D unclear. The V and J ends lost 7 bases and 4 bases respectively, with 9 bases between them. The CDR3 extends over 11 amino acids. CDR1 is SGHNT, CDR2 YYREEE, per germline (reference sequence). Here the CDR3 reads CASGVGYEQYF. The DNA for the CDR3 is TGTGCCAGCGGCGTGGGATACGAGCAGTACTTC.

The gene calls are TRBV2 and TRBJ2-2; TRBD1 might be the D (6 bases). The length of the CDR3 is 13 residues. Trimming took off 5 bases at V and 5 bases at J, with 9 bases between the two ends. The germline gives CDR1 SNHLY, CDR2 FYNNEI. CDR3: CASSTDRTGELFF. In nucleotides, the CDR3 is TGTGCCAGCAGTACCGACAGGACCGGGGAGCTGTTTTTT.

The genes are TRBV2 and TRBJ1-2; D is possibly TRBD1 (5 bases). The CDR3 is 13 residues long. Deletions cut 6 bases from V and 3 bases from J, with 11 bases between. The V gene's germline CDR1 is SNHLY and CDR2 FYNNEI. The DNA of the CDR3 is TGTGCCAGCAGCCTCGACAGCGACTATGGCTACACCTTC. Residues: CASSLDSDYGYTF.

This clone came up a few times. The chain joins TRBV7-9 to TRBJ2-2; TRBD2 matches at 10 bases. This CDR3 has 14 residues. Unmatched junction bases numbered 2, after V lost 6 bases and J lost 4 bases. CDR1 SEHNR and CDR2 FQNEAQ come from the germline V gene (reference sequence). The CDR3 DNA reads as TGTGCCAGCAGATGGACTAGCGGCACCGGGGAGCTGTTTTTT. Protein product: CASRWTSGTGELFF. The entire variable domain, with the rest obtained from reference TRBV7-9 and TRBJ2-2, is as follows: DTGVSQNPRHKITKRGQNVTFRCDPISEHNRLYWYRQTLGQGPEFLTYFQNEAQLEKSRLLSDRFSAERPKGSFSTLEIQRTEQGDSAMYLCASRWTSGTGELFFGEGSRLTVL.

This rearrangement joins TRBV7-8 to TRBJ1-1; TRBD1 aligns across 7 bases. The CDR3 is made up of 16 amino acids. V lost 5 bases and J lost 3; bases outside the gene matches: 12. Germline CDR1 is SGHVS and CDR2 is FQNEAQ. The CDR3 is CASSGRKGQVDTEAFF. In DNA, the CDR3 is TGTGCCAGCAGCGGGCGGAAAGGACAGGTCGACACTGAAGCTTTCTTT.

The chain joins TRBV29-1 to TRBJ2-2, with D perhaps matching TRBD2 (6 bases). CDR1 is SQVTM and CDR2 is ANQGSEA in the germline V gene. V lost 1 base, J lost 4 bases, and 10 bases lay in between. The CDR3 sequence is 14 residues long. The CDR3 DNA is TGCAGCGTTGAAGTTCAGGGAGGCACCGGGGAGCTGTTTTTT. Amino acids: CSVEVQGGTGELFF.

The chain joins TRBV6-5 to TRBJ2-7, with TRBD1 matching 7 bases. V lost 4 bases to trimming and J lost 2 bases; unmatched junction nucleotides: 5. The CDR3 covers 14 residues. Germline lookup yields CDR1 MNHEY and CDR2 SVGAGI. CDR3: CASSLDRSAYEQYF. As DNA, the CDR3 is TGTGCCAGCAGTTTGGACAGGAGCGCCTACGAGCAGTACTTC.

The V gene is TRBV9, the J gene TRBJ2-6, with D tentatively TRBD1 (5 bases). The CDR3 contains 15 residues. V shed 2 bases and J shed 4 bases, with 10 bases lying between them. In germline, CDR1 is SGDLS, CDR2 YYNGEE. Here the CDR3 reads CASSVRASGANVLTF. The CDR3 DNA reads as TGTGCCAGCAGCGTCAGGGCCTCCGGGGCCAACGTCCTGACTTTC.

The table lists this clone with a few counts. V usage is TRBV4-1 and J usage is TRBJ1-4; the D is unclear. CDR3 length: 13 amino acids. V shed 2 bases and J shed 9 bases, with 10 bases lying between them. The germline V gene has CDR1 MGHRA and CDR2 YSYEKL. The CDR3 loop reads CASSQPAYQKLFF. The CDR3 DNA reads as TGCGCCAGCAGCCAACCCGCATACCAAAAACTGTTTTTT.

V usage is TRBV6-5 and J usage is TRBJ1-2; D not resolved. The germline V and J ends were trimmed by 2 bases and 4 bases, with 11 bases remaining between them. Germline CDR1 and CDR2: MNHEY and SVGAGI. The CDR3 spans 14 residues. CDR3 sequence: CASSYSRGLYGYTF. In DNA, the CDR3 is TGTGCCAGCAGTTACAGTCGAGGACTCTATGGCTACACCTTC.

The chain recombines TRBV27 with TRBJ1-2; tentatively, D is TRBD1 (6 bases). V dropped 5 bases and J dropped 4 bases, with 14 bases sitting between them. The CDR3 length is 14 residues. The germline V gene encodes CDR1 MNHEY and CDR2 SMNVEV (reference sequence). The CDR3, as DNA: TGTGCCAGCAGTCCGCGACAGGATTCCTATGGCTACACCTTC. Residues: CASSPRQDSYGYTF.

About this clone itself: Other DNA sequences of this sample code for an identical CDR3. The chain employs TRBV19 and TRBJ1-1; the D is unclear. V lost 1 base, J lost 1 base, and 4 bases lay in between. The CDR3 consists of 13 residues. The germline gives CDR1 LNHDA, CDR2 SQIVND (reference sequence). In nucleotides, the CDR3 is TGTGCCAGTAGTATAGGGCAGAACACTGAAGCTTTCTTT. It translates to CASSIGQNTEAFF.

The chain joins TRBV2 to TRBJ1-1; TRBD1 agrees at 7 bases. The CDR3 covers 14 residues. The germline gives CDR1 SNHLY, CDR2 FYNNEI. The V gene end was trimmed by 5 bases and the J gene end by 0 bases; junction bases not matched to a gene: 3. The CDR3 DNA reads TGTGCCAGCAGTAAGACAGGGTTGAACACTGAAGCTTTCTTT. This gives the protein CASSKTGLNTEAFF.

V and J are TRBV7-2 and TRBJ1-6; 11 nucleotides align to TRBD1. This CDR3 comprises 16 residues. Germline V gene lookup returns CDR1 SGHTA and CDR2 FQGNSA. V gave up 2 bases and J gave up 7 bases; unmatched junction bases: 4. The CDR3 sequence is CASSLLGTGGNSPLHF. CDR3 nucleotide sequence: TGTGCCAGCAGCTTATTAGGGACAGGGGGAAATTCACCCCTCCACTTT.

Only a few counts were recorded for this clone. The chain joins TRBV2 to TRBJ2-3; the D gene could be TRBD1 or TRBD2 (5 bases each). The CDR3 length is 12 residues. V lost 8 bases to trimming and J lost 8 bases, with 14 bases between them. CDR1 and CDR2 from the germline V gene are SNHLY and FYNNEI. The CDR3 sequence: CASGGEYGTQYF. DNA for the CDR3: TGTGCCAGCGGGGGAGAATACGGTACGCAGTATTTT. The whole variable domain, remainder taken from reference TRBV2 and TRBJ2-3, is EPEVTQTPSHQVTQMGQEVILRCVPISNHLYFYWYRQILGQKVEFLVSFYNNEISEKSEIFDDQFSVERPDGSNFTLKIRSTKLEDSAMYFCASGGEYGTQYFGPGTRLTVL.

This clone was detected a few times. This chain joins TRBV2 and TRBJ2-3; TRBD2 might be the D (5 bases). This CDR3 comprises 14 residues. Germline CDR1 SNHLY, CDR2 FYNNEI. The V gene lost 4 bases and the J gene lost 2 bases, with 10 bases spanning the gap. The DNA for the CDR3 is TGTGCCAGCAGTGTCCGGCTAGCCACAGATACGCAGTATTTT. As protein: CASSVRLATDTQYF.

The gene calls are TRBV5-4 and TRBJ2-7; 10 bases map to TRBD1. Losses at the gene ends were 3 bases for V and 2 bases for J; bases not matched to a gene: 5. The CDR3 contains 15 residues. CDR1 is SGHNT, CDR2 YYREEE, per germline (reference sequence). The DNA for the CDR3 is TGTGCCAGCAGCTCCCGGGACAGGGGAGCCTACGAGCAGTACTTC. Protein product: CASSSRDRGAYEQYF.

V usage is TRBV14 and J usage is TRBJ2-7; no firm D call. This CDR3 is built from 14 residues. CDR1 SGHDN and CDR2 FVKESK come from the germline V gene. V gave up 4 bases and J gave up 3 bases, with 13 bases separating them. In DNA, the CDR3 is TGTGCCAGCAGCCGGTTGACTGGTGGCTACGAGCAGTACTTC. It codes for CASSRLTGGYEQYF.

The sample holds a few counts of this clone. The chain is built from TRBV6-5 and TRBJ2-1, with TRBD1 matching over 8 bases. The junction had 9 bases not matched to a gene; V was cut back by 2 bases and J by 9 bases. Germline V CDR1 and CDR2: MNHEY, SVGAGI. The CDR3 runs to 15 residues. The CDR3 reads CASSYITGGRSEQFF. The CDR3 DNA reads TGTGCCAGCAGTTACATAACAGGGGGAAGAAGTGAGCAGTTCTTC.